The 32 T cell receptor beta chains below were found in one sample sequenced in a study of response to subunit inactivated influenza vaccine. Via MiXCR, TCRdb re-called the RT-PCR reads, giving one row per CDR3 protein. This sample has hundreds of thousands of distinct CDR3 sequences; around 11% occur once, and the top ten carry around 10%. These same records also appear under a second study, on T cells expressing NK-cell markers. As reported in that work: As the method of synthesis, 5'RACE template switching with UMIs yielded TCR beta cDNA.

This material consisted of PBMCs from blood, taken on the day of vaccination. The source of these receptors is a man aged 50 to 59 who received an inactivated influenza vaccine.

V gene TRBV6-1 combines with J gene TRBJ2-1; the match to TRBD1 covers 9 bases. CDR1 and CDR2 (germline): MNHNS, SASEGT. The junction had 12 bases not matched to a gene; V was cut back by 6 bases and J by 0 bases. The CDR3 spans 18 residues. The CDR3 sequence is CASRRTGAVIRSYNEQFF. DNA of the CDR3: TGTGCCAGCAGGCGGACAGGGGCCGTAATACGCTCCTACAATGAGCAGTTCTTC.

The CDR3 DNA is TGTGCCAGCACCCCGGACAGGGGACGGTACACTGAAGCTTTCTTT. Protein: CASTPDRGRYTEAFF. The chain joins TRBV3-1 to TRBJ1-1, with 9 bases identical to TRBD1. This CDR3 contains 15 residues. V lost 7 bases, J lost 3 bases, and 9 bases stayed unmatched. The germline CDR1 and CDR2 sequences are LGHDT and YNNKEL (reference sequence).

The table lists this clonotype with a few counts. This chain uses TRBV4-3 with TRBJ2-3; tentatively, D is TRBD2 (5 bases). Trimming removed 0 bases from V and 0 bases from J, with 10 bases in between. The CDR3 contains 16 residues. CDR1 is LGHNA, CDR2 YSLEER, per germline. CDR3 loop: CASSQDFGGSTDTQYF. CDR3 in DNA: TGCGCCAGCAGCCAAGATTTTGGCGGGAGCACAGATACGCAGTATTTT.

A word on this clonotype: At one end, the junction sequence differs from germline, possibly due to a read error. This chain uses TRBV7-7 with TRBJ2-7, with 7 nucleotides matching TRBD1. Germline V lookup: CDR1 SSHAT, CDR2 FNYEAQ (reference sequence). This CDR3 has 13 residues. CDR3 DNA sequence: TGTGCTAGCAGCTCACAGGGGATGGGCGAGCAGTACTTC. It translates to CASSSQGMGEQYF.

This clonotype has a handful of counts. The chain uses TRBV5-1 and TRBJ2-3, with 8 bases matching TRBD2. The V segment lost 0 bases and the J segment 3 bases; nucleotides outside the gene matches: 3. CDR1 is SGHRS and CDR2 is YFSETQ in the germline V gene. The CDR3 totals 15 residues. CDR3 nucleotide sequence: TGCGCCAGCAGCTTGGGCGGGACTAGGACAGATACGCAGTATTTT. Translation gives CASSLGGTRTDTQYF.

This clonotype was detected a few times. The rearrangement uses TRBV29-1 and TRBJ2-5, with 8 bases matching TRBD2. Germline V gene data show CDR1 as SQVTM and CDR2 as ANQGSEA. Unmatched junction bases numbered 20, after V lost 7 bases and J lost 10 bases. CDR3 length: 15 amino acids. The CDR3 region has the DNA TGCAGCGGCCGGGGGGGCTTGGGGGCTAAAGATGGCCAGTACTTC. Translation: CSGRGGLGAKDGQYF.

This clonotype was picked up a small number of times. V gene TRBV15 combines with J gene TRBJ1-1; D is ambiguous. The germline V and J ends were trimmed by 0 bases and 5 bases, with 13 bases remaining between them. This CDR3 comprises 15 residues. Germline lookup yields CDR1 LNHNV and CDR2 YYDKDF (reference sequence). The CDR3 sequence is CATSRDYFLSTEAFF. The CDR3 coding sequence is TGTGCCACCAGCAGAGATTATTTTTTATCGACTGAAGCTTTCTTT.

This chain connects TRBV7-6 to TRBJ2-7; 10 positions match TRBD1. This CDR3 has 15 amino acids. The germline V gene encodes CDR1 SGHVS and CDR2 FNYEAQ. V trimming: 1 base; J trimming: 7 bases; junction bases outside the gene matches: 7. The CDR3 bases are TGTGCCAGCAGCTTAGTAAGGACAGGGGGGAGTGAGCAGTACTTC. This encodes CASSLVRTGGSEQYF. Based on the CDR3 plus reference TRBV7-6 and TRBJ2-7, the full variable domain is GAGVSQSPRYKVTKRGQDVALRCDPISGHVSLYWYRQALGQGPEFLTYFNYEAQQDKSGLPNDRFSAERPEGSISTLTIQRTEQRDSAMYRCASSLVRTGGSEQYFGPGTRLTVT.

This clonotype occurred many times. The chain combines TRBV10-3 with TRBJ2-1, with D possibly matching TRBD1 (6 bases). V was clipped by 7 bases and J by 7 bases, with 17 bases between them. The CDR3 covers 14 residues. Germline-derived CDR1 and CDR2 are ENHRY and SYGVKD. The CDR3 DNA sequence: TGTGCCATCACTGCACAGGGTTCCCCGAATGAGCAGTTCTTC. As protein: CAITAQGSPNEQFF.

V usage is TRBV11-2 and J usage is TRBJ2-3; 16 bases are a match to TRBD2. The CDR3 runs 16 residues. V shed 6 bases and J 6 bases; nucleotides not matched to a gene: 6. CDR1 and CDR2 from the germline V gene are SGHAT and FQNNGV. This chain's CDR3 is CASRAGTSGRADTQYF. CDR3 DNA: TGTGCCAGCAGAGCCGGGACTAGCGGGAGGGCCGATACGCAGTATTTT.

There are many counts of this clonotype. The chain recombines TRBV20-1 with TRBJ2-1, with no clear D. Trimming removed 2 bases from V and 0 bases from J, with 8 bases in between. The CDR3 is 14 amino acids. Looked up from germline, CDR1 is DFQATT and CDR2 is SNEGSKA (reference sequence). The DNA of the CDR3 is TGCAGTGCTAGAAGGGTGTCCTCCTACAATGAGCAGTTCTTC. Its translation: CSARRVSSYNEQFF.

The chain has TRBV20-1 and TRBJ2-1; D is possibly TRBD1 or TRBD2 (5 bases each). The germline CDR1 and CDR2 sequences are DFQATT and SNEGSKA (reference sequence). V lost 2 bases to trimming and J lost 9 bases, with 20 bases between them. The CDR3 consists of 15 residues. Here the CDR3 reads CSARPTGHHYGEQFF. CDR3 coding DNA: TGCAGTGCTAGACCAACGGGGCACCACTACGGTGAGCAGTTCTTC.

This clonotype occurred a few times. The chain carries TRBV9 and TRBJ2-6, with a possible D match to TRBD1 (6 bases). The CDR3 totals 16 residues. Trimming stripped 0 bases from V and 3 bases from J, with 10 bases between. Per the germline V gene, CDR1 is SGDLS and CDR2 is YYNGEE. The CDR3 loop reads CASSVATGRGANVLTF. The CDR3 DNA reads as TGTGCCAGCAGCGTAGCTACAGGGCGTGGGGCCAACGTCCTGACTTTC.

This sequence joins TRBV7-9 and TRBJ1-1; possible D gene TRBD1, 5 bases. The germline V gene has CDR1 SEHNR and CDR2 FQNEAQ (reference sequence). Trimming removed 5 bases from V and 0 bases from J, with 19 bases in between. The length of the CDR3 is 17 residues. The DNA of the CDR3 is TGTGCCAGCAGCCCTAGTGGGGGAAGGCGGTTGAACACTGAAGCTTTCTTT. Its translation is CASSPSGGRRLNTEAFF.

V gene TRBV20-1 combines with J gene TRBJ1-4; no clear D gene. Between the trimmed V and J ends, which lost 6 bases and 0 bases, there was a span of 17 bases. Germline V lookup: CDR1 DFQATT, CDR2 SNEGSKA (reference sequence). This CDR3 contains 16 residues. The CDR3: CSALLGARATNEKLFF. The CDR3 DNA follows: TGCAGTGCCCTCCTAGGTGCCCGTGCAACTAATGAAAAACTGTTTTTT.

This clonotype has a handful of counts. The chain has TRBV27 and TRBJ2-7, with D hard to call. V was cut by 5 bases and J by 1 base, with 9 bases left in between. The length of the CDR3 is 13 residues. CDR1 MNHEY and CDR2 SMNVEV come from the germline V gene (reference sequence). This CDR3 is CASSPHVSYEQYF. The CDR3 coding sequence is TGTGCCAGCAGTCCTCACGTGTCCTACGAGCAGTACTTC.

This clonotype has a handful of counts. The chain combines TRBV5-1 with TRBJ2-1; TRBD1 agrees at 8 bases. Germline-derived CDR1 and CDR2 are SGHRS and YFSETQ. V dropped 4 bases and J dropped 7; count of bases not matched to a gene: 10. The CDR3 has 15 residues. In DNA form, the CDR3 reads TGCGCCAGCAGCCCGGGAGCAGGGGGCTGGAATGAGCAGTTCTTC. Its protein is CASSPGAGGWNEQFF. The whole variable domain, remainder taken from reference TRBV5-1 and TRBJ2-1, is KAGVTQTPRYLIKTRGQQVTLSCSPISGHRSVSWYQQTPGQGLQFLFEYFSETQRNKGNFPGRFSGRQFSNSRSEMNVSTLELGDSALYLCASSPGAGGWNEQFFGPGTRLTVL.

There are a few counts of this clonotype. The rearrangement links TRBV9 to TRBJ2-2; TRBD1 aligns across 9 bases. The CDR3 is 18 amino acids. Germline V gene sequence: CDR1 SGDLS, CDR2 YYNGEE. Losses at the gene ends were 2 bases for V and 6 bases for J; bases not matched to a gene: 14. For the CDR3, the DNA is TGTGCCAGCAGCGTGAAAGAAGTTGGGACAGGGTTTGCCGGGGAGCTGTTTTTT. Translation gives CASSVKEVGTGFAGELFF. The variable domain in full, with the rest retrieved from reference TRBV9 and TRBJ2-2, is DSGVTQTPKHLITATGQRVTLRCSPRSGDLSVYWYQQSLDQGLQFLIQYYNGEERAKGNILERFSAQQFPDLHSELNLSSLELGDSALYFCASSVKEVGTGFAGELFFGEGSRLTVL.

The J gene is TRBJ1-1, the V gene TRBV7-9, with D unclear. CDR1 is SEHNR and CDR2 is FQNEAQ in the germline V gene (reference sequence). The CDR3 has 15 residues. The V and J ends lost 2 bases and 7 bases respectively, with 17 bases between them. CDR3 DNA: TGTGCCAGCAGCTTAAGACGACTGGACCCCCTTGAAGCTTTCTTT. Its translation: CASSLRRLDPLEAFF.

This chain connects TRBV23-1 to TRBJ2-3; D remains ambiguous. TRBV23-1 has ORF status, its function being uncertain. The CDR3 spans 13 residues. Trimming pared 2 bases from V and 8 bases from J, leaving 11 bases between. CDR3 nucleotides: TGCGCCAGCAGTCAAAAGACACGTTGTACGCAGTATTTT. Translated, it gives CASSQKTRCTQYF.

In this sample, this clonotype turned up many times. This rearrangement joins TRBV11-2 to TRBJ2-1; TRBD2 matches at 14 bases. Germline CDR1 reads SGHAT; CDR2 reads FQNNGV. The CDR3 loop spans 18 amino acids. Trimming took 5 bases from V and 9 from J; bases not matched to a gene: 15. The chain's CDR3 is CASSKVRLAGGPLSEQFF. The CDR3 region has the DNA TGTGCCAGCAGCAAAGTAAGACTAGCGGGGGGGCCTTTGAGTGAGCAGTTCTTC. Full variable domain (rest looked up from reference TRBV11-2 and TRBJ2-1): EAGVAQSPRYKIIEKRQSVAFWCNPISGHATLYWYQQILGQGPKLLIQFQNNGVVDDSQLPKDRFSAERLKGVDSTLKIQPAKLEDSAVYLCASSKVRLAGGPLSEQFFGPGTRLTVL.

The table lists this clonotype with a few counts. The rearrangement joins TRBV6-2 or TRBV6-3 to TRBJ2-7, with 7 bases that match TRBD1. This CDR3 comprises 15 residues. The germline V gene encodes CDR1 MNHEY and CDR2 SVGEGT. Trimming took 5 bases from V and 2 from J; bases not matched to a gene: 9. This chain's CDR3 is CASSNPRQGTYEQYF. The CDR3 nucleotides read TGTGCCAGCAGTAACCCCCGACAGGGAACCTACGAGCAGTACTTC.

This clonotype appeared a few times. The V and J genes are TRBV10-3 and TRBJ2-5; TRBD2 matches at 9 bases. CDR1 is ENHRY, CDR2 SYGVKD, per germline. After removal of 8 bases from V and 2 bases from J, the junction contained 6 bases not matched to a gene. The CDR3 totals 14 residues. The CDR3 loop reads CAIGGTSGQETQYF. The CDR3 nucleotides read TGTGCCATCGGTGGCACTAGCGGGCAAGAGACCCAGTACTTC.

V usage is TRBV6-5 and J usage is TRBJ1-1, with 9 bases fitting TRBD1. The CDR3 consists of 15 residues. Unmatched junction bases numbered 6, after V lost 2 bases and J lost 5 bases. Germline values: CDR1 MNHEY, CDR2 SVGAGI. This CDR3 reads CASSYGTGTGTEAFF. In DNA, the CDR3 is TGTGCCAGCAGTTACGGGACAGGGACGGGGACTGAAGCTTTCTTT.

The sample holds a few counts of this clonotype. The chain is built from TRBV5-6 and TRBJ2-1; D unclear. Germline CDR1 reads SGHDT; CDR2 reads YYEEEE. Trimming pared 6 bases from V and 5 bases from J, leaving 18 bases between. The CDR3 runs 15 residues. In DNA form, the CDR3 reads TGTGCCAGCACCTGGGAAACGGCAAGAGACAATGAGCAGTTCTTC. Translated, it gives CASTWETARDNEQFF. Full variable domain (outside the CDR3, taken from reference TRBV5-6 and TRBJ2-1): DAGVTQSPTHLIKTRGQQVTLRCSPKSGHDTVSWYQQALGQGPQFIFQYYEEEERQRGNFPDRFSGHQFPNYSSELNVNALLLGDSALYLCASTWETARDNEQFFGPGTRLTVL.

This clonotype was counted at least ten times. The rearrangement links TRBV4-2 to TRBJ2-3; weak D call: TRBD2 (5 bases). The CDR3 covers 13 residues. V shed 1 base and J shed 6 bases, with 8 bases lying between them. Germline V gene data show CDR1 as LGHNA and CDR2 as YNFKEQ. Here the CDR3 DNA reads TGTGCCAGCAGCCAAGGTCCGGGGGATACGCAGTATTTT. Translation: CASSQGPGDTQYF.

The sample holds a few counts of this clonotype. This chain connects TRBV14 to TRBJ2-3, with D hard to call. The CDR3 is made up of 16 amino acids. Per germline, CDR1 SGHDN and CDR2 FVKESK. Trimming left V 0 bases short and J 2 bases short, with 12 bases between. The CDR3: CASSQDGPLLTDTQYF. The CDR3 region has the DNA TGTGCCAGCAGCCAAGATGGACCGCTGCTCACAGATACGCAGTATTTT.

This clonotype was picked up many times. The chain has TRBV5-1 and TRBJ1-5, with D unresolved. V lost 0 bases and J lost 0, with 4 bases in between. Germline V gene sequence: CDR1 SGHRS, CDR2 YFSETQ. This CDR3 is built from 14 residues. The CDR3 sequence is CASSLDSSNQPQHF. The CDR3 coding sequence is TGCGCCAGCAGCTTGGACAGTAGCAATCAGCCCCAGCATTTT.

This clonotype has a count of ten or more. The chain couples TRBV20-1 to TRBJ2-5, with D tentatively TRBD1 (7 bases). Per the germline V gene, CDR1 is DFQATT and CDR2 is SNEGSKA (reference sequence). This CDR3 has 14 amino acids. V was pared by 6 bases and J by 5 bases, with 19 bases between. The CDR3 region has the DNA TGCAGTGCCCTGGCTGGAGGGGGCGGCGAGACCCAGTACTTC. It specifies CSALAGGGGETQYF.

The chain is built from TRBV28 and TRBJ2-7, with 7 bases lining up with TRBD1. This CDR3 comprises 12 residues. V was clipped by 7 bases and J by 2 bases; unmatched bases: 2. From germline, CDR1 is MDHEN and CDR2 SYDVKM. The CDR3 DNA reads TGTGCCAGCACGACAGGGCCCTACGAGCAGTACTTC. Protein: CASTTGPYEQYF.

This clonotype was picked up a small number of times. Written as DNA, the CDR3 is TGCAGTGCAGTCGGGACAGCGTGGCAAGAGACCCAGTACTTC. Translation: CSAVGTAWQETQYF. V is TRBV20-1 and J is TRBJ2-5; the match to TRBD1 covers 7 bases. The V segment lost 6 bases and the J segment 2 bases; nucleotides outside the gene matches: 9. This CDR3 is built from 14 residues. Germline assignment: CDR1 DFQATT and CDR2 SNEGSKA (reference sequence).

This clonotype was recorded at least ten times. V gene TRBV7-2 combines with J gene TRBJ1-5; D may be TRBD1 (5 bases). V lost 5 bases and J 2 bases, leaving 10 bases between the germline ends. Per germline, CDR1 SGHTA and CDR2 FQGNSA. The CDR3 spans 14 residues. In DNA form, the CDR3 reads TGTGCCAGCAGCCAAGTGGGGGGCAATCAGCCCCAGCATTTT. It encodes CASSQVGGNQPQHF.